This T cell receptor (beta chain) was identified in a study of shared clonotypes between healthy human individuals. Findings and caveats of the study: Sequencing depth was predicted to influence how clonotypes are shared among donors. Specimens sampled were limited to blood, with tissue repertoires likely differing.

Per sorted-subset replicate PCR, input was around 220 ng DNA, representing some 30,000 T cell genomes. TCRdb's copy holds only in-frame clones and misses some; the assay was immunoSEQ multiplex PCR. The repertoire has 2 million to 2.5 million clones, roughly 95% of them found once; the top ten carry more than 0.1%. CDR1 is SGHRS and CDR2 is YFSETQ in the germline V gene. V was cut by 9 bases and J by 0 bases, with 14 bases left in between. CDR3 length: 14 residues. With regard to this clone: Its antigen is undetermined.

The rearrangement uses TRBV5-1 and TRBJ2-3; TRBD2 is a possible D gene (6 bases). The TCR sequence derives from a man aged 18 to 29 in good health. The sequenced sample consisted of naive CD4+ T cells sorted from blood. This sample's subset: CD45RA+ positively selected. The CDR3 DNA sequence: TGCGCCACCCGGACGGGGGATAGCACAGATACGCAGTATTTT. Translation gives CATRTGDSTDTQYF.